This TCR beta chain emerged from a study of blood T cell repertoires in COVID-19. Study in general: Whether acute or convalescent, the COVID-19 samples came from the United States, Italy and Spain. PBMCs, B-cell-depleted T cells, or T cells provided the cDNA or gDNA that made up the material.

Original analysis: Estimation of nucleated cell counts was performed using reference gene primer amplification. Clones were sequenced by immunoSEQ multiplex PCR, and TCRdb holds only the in-frame ones, with some missing. V and J calls and clone size are those listed in that table; D and trimming were worked out from the DNA. The data hold about 530,000 clones, with 85% to 90% observed a single time. The CDR3 is 16 residues long. Germline V gene data show CDR1 as GTSNPN and CDR2 as SVGIG (reference sequence). The junction had 5 bases not matched to a gene; V was cut back by 0 bases and J by 4 bases. This clonotype was obtained from a woman between 45 and 65 years old with COVID-19, enrolled during active disease. The specimen was peripheral blood. The chain recombines TRBV30 with TRBJ2-1; 11 bases are a match to TRBD2. The CDR3 coding sequence is TGTGCCTGGAGTGTTGGTAGCGGGGGGGTTTACAATGAGCAGTTCTTC. This gives the protein CAWSVGSGGVYNEQFF. Based on the CDR3 plus reference TRBV30 and TRBJ2-1, the full variable domain is SQTIHQWPATLVQPVGSPLSLECTVEGTSNPNLYWYRQAAGRGLQLLFYSVGIGQISSEVPQNLSASRPQDRQFILSSKKLLLSDSGFYLCAWSVGSGGVYNEQFFGPGTRLTVL.